These T cell receptor beta chains were read from a single sample in a study of T and B cells in COVID-19 patients. TCRdb fed the multiplex PCR reads into MiXCR, producing one record per CDR3 protein. The sample holds around 28,000 distinct CDR3 sequences, 32% seen once. Material: blood. The receptor set was obtained from a human donor who had recovered from COVID-19. The CDR3 runs from the conserved cysteine through the conserved F or W. D genes are given only for firm matches. Clone size appears in some rows only: once, few, many, or a class for an expanded clone.

TRBD1,TRBJ1-2,TRBV6-2/TRBV6-3,-,CATGDRDYGYTF,TGTGCCACAGGGGACAGGGACTATGGCTACACCTTC
TRBD1,TRBJ1-1,TRBV6-5,-,CASRTGDMNTEAFF,TGTGCCAGCAGAACAGGGGACATGAACACTGAAGCTTTCTTT
-,TRBJ2-3,TRBV29-1,once,CSVKGRGGHTDTQYF,TGCAGCGTTAAGGGCAGGGGAGGGCACACAGATACGCAGTATTTT
-,TRBJ1-2,TRBV4-3,-,CASSRRSSGQTYYGYTF,TGCGCCAGCAGCCGTCGTTCTTCCGGACAGACCTACTATGGCTACACCTTC
-,TRBJ1-2,TRBV6-6,few,CASSPSSNYGYTF,TGTGCCAGCAGTCCCTCGTCGAACTATGGCTACACCTTC
TRBD1,TRBJ2-6,TRBV5-4,-,CASSPPSRTGMISGANVLTF,TGTGCCAGCAGCCCCCCATCAAGGACAGGAATGATCTCTGGGGCCAACGTCCTGACTTTC
TRBD1,TRBJ1-4,TRBV7-6,-,CASSRRDRGAVTNEKLFF,TGTGCCAGCAGCCGAAGGGACAGGGGAGCCGTAACTAATGAAAAACTGTTTTTT
-,TRBJ2-5,TRBV19,few,CAWTRGTETQYF,TGTGCCTGGACCCGGGGGACGGAGACCCAGTACTTC
-,TRBJ2-5,TRBV19,medium-sized,CASSSRGWETQYF,TGTGCCAGTAGTTCCAGGGGATGGGAGACCCAGTACTTC
-,TRBJ2-1,TRBV27,-,CASSQYMGSYNEQFF,TGTGCCAGCAGTCAGTACATGGGTTCCTACAATGAGCAGTTCTTC
-,TRBJ2-6,TRBV30,-,CASEGQSGANVLTF,TGTGCCTCCGAAGGACAGTCTGGGGCCAACGTCCTGACTTTC
TRBD1,TRBJ1-6,TRBV4-3,-,CASSPTPQGAASYNSPLHF,TGCGCCAGCAGCCCTACCCCACAGGGGGCGGCGTCCTATAATTCACCCCTCCACTTT
-,TRBJ1-1,TRBV27,few,CASSLSRGGTEAFF,TGTGCCAGCAGTTTATCCAGGGGAGGCACTGAAGCTTTCTTT
TRBD2,TRBJ2-3,TRBV27,-,CASSSGRSTDTQYF,TGTGCCAGCAGTAGCGGGAGAAGCACAGATACGCAGTATTTT
-,TRBJ2-4,TRBV5-1,-,CASSLGRTAIQGNIQYF,TGCGCCAGCAGCTTGGGTAGGACAGCTATTCAGGGAAACATTCAGTACTTC
-,TRBJ1-2,TRBV18,-,CASSPPSGLLEGYTF,TGTGCCAGCTCACCACCGTCCGGACTATTAGAGGGCTACACCTTC
-,TRBJ2-7,TRBV27,-,CASPTDSYEQYF,TGTGCCAGCCCGACAGATTCCTACGAGCAGTACTTC
TRBD1,TRBJ2-7,TRBV12-3/TRBV12-4,-,CASSPGTEAYEQYF,TGTGCCAGCAGTCCTGGGACAGAAGCTTACGAGCAGTACTTC
TRBD2,TRBJ2-2,TRBV7-2,few,CASSLGPGLAGELFF,TGTGCCAGCAGCTTGGGACCAGGACTAGCCGGGGAGCTGTTTTTT
TRBD2,TRBJ2-7,TRBV18,-,CASSPGTSGNYEQYF,TGTGCCAGCTCACCCGGGACTAGCGGAAACTACGAGCAGTACTTC
-,TRBJ1-5,TRBV19,many,CASSMVGRLSNQPQHF,TGTGCCAGTAGTATGGTAGGACGGCTTAGCAATCAGCCCCAGCATTTT
-,TRBJ2-1,TRBV6-5,-,CASRTGQRALNEQFF,TGTGCCAGCAGGACGGGGCAACGGGCTCTCAATGAGCAGTTCTTC
TRBD1,TRBJ2-5,TRBV19,medium-sized,CASSRLQGVQETQYF,TGTGCCAGCAGTCGTCTACAGGGGGTCCAAGAGACCCAGTACTTC
-,TRBJ2-3,TRBV5-1,few,CASFPRGSDTQYF,TGCGCCAGCTTCCCCCGGGGTTCAGATACGCAGTATTTT
-,TRBJ2-7,TRBV7-6,-,CASSITGTSHSSYEQYF,TGTGCCAGCAGCATAACCGGGACATCTCACTCCTCCTACGAGCAGTACTTC
-,TRBJ2-1,TRBV5-6,-,CASSLAWVNEQFF,TGTGCCAGCAGCTTGGCTTGGGTAAATGAGCAGTTCTTC
TRBD2,TRBJ2-1,TRBV19,many,CASSIDGAGGPWNEQFF,TGTGCCAGTAGTATAGATGGAGCGGGGGGGCCATGGAATGAGCAGTTCTTC
-,TRBJ2-2,TRBV28,-,CASSLWVTEGNTGELFF,TGTGCCAGCAGTTTATGGGTTACGGAGGGAAACACCGGGGAGCTGTTTTTT
-,TRBJ2-7,TRBV7-5,-,CISVPEAGGYLSYEQYF,-
-,TRBJ2-1,TRBV6-4,few,CASSDRYNEQFF,TGTGCCAGCTCCGACAGGTACAATGAGCAGTTCTTC
-,TRBJ2-2,TRBV7-9,-,CASSSPDKNTGELFF,TGTGCCAGCAGCTCGCCCGACAAGAACACCGGGGAGCTGTTTTTT